The sequence of this T cell receptor (beta chain) was determined in a study of blood T cell repertoires in COVID-19. In the original processing: It was from reference gene primer amplification that nucleated cell counts were estimated. TCRdb's copy holds only in-frame clones and misses some; the assay was immunoSEQ multiplex PCR. The DNA gave D and trimming, while V, J and clone size come from that table. In the table there are 120,000 to 150,000 clones, 70% to 90% of which are singletons. This TCR was sampled from a woman in her sixties with acute or convalescent COVID-19. The sample was peripheral blood.

The CDR3 bases are TGTGCCAGCAGCCAAGGACAGGGAAAATCCCCTTACGAGCAGTACTTC. Translation gives CASSQGQGKSPYEQYF. The V gene is TRBV3-1 (or the pseudogene TRBV3-2), the J gene TRBJ2-7; 7 bases align to TRBD1. The CDR3 sequence is 16 residues long. Per the germline V gene, CDR1 is LGHDT and CDR2 is YNNKEL (reference sequence). The J segment lost 4 bases and the V segment lost 1 base, leaving 10 bases of the junction unmatched.